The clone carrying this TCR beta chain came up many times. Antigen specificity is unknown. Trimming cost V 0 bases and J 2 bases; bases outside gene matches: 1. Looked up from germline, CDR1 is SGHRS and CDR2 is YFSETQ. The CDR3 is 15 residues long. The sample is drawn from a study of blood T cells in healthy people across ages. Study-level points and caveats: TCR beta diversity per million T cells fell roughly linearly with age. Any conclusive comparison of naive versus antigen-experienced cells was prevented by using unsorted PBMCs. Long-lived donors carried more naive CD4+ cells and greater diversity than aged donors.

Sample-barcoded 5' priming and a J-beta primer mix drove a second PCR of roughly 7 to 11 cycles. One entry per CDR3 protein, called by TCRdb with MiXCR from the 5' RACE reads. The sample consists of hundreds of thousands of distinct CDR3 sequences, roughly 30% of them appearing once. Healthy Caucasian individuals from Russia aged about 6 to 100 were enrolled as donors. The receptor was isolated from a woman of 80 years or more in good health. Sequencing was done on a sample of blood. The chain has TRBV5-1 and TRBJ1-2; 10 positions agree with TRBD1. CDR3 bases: TGCGCCAGCAGCTTGGGGACAGGGGGAAACTATGGCTACACCTTC. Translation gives CASSLGTGGNYGYTF.